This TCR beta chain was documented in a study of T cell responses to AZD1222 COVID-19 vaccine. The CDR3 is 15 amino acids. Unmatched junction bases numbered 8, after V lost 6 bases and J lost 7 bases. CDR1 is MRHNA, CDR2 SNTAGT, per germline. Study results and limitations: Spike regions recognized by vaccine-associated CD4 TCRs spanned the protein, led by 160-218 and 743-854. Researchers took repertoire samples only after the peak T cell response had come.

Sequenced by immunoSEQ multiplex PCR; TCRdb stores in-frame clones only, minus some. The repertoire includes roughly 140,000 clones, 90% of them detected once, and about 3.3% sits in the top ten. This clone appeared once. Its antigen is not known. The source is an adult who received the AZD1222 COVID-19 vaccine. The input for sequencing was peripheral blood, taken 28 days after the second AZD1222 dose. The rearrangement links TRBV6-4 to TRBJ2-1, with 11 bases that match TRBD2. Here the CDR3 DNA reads TGTGCCAGCAGCAAACTAGCGGGAGAGATGAATGAGCAGTTCTTC. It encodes CASSKLAGEMNEQFF.